These 20 T cell receptor beta chains were all obtained from the same sample, sequenced in a study of T cell repertoires in cytomegalovirus infection. One entry per CDR3 protein, called by TCRdb with MiXCR from the reads. The table lists 900,000 to 950,000 distinct CDR3 sequences, roughly 30% of them singletons, with roughly 13% in the top ten. These receptors lack a known antigen. Here the sequenced sample was cultured CD8+ T cells from PBMCs, taken from culture after CMV antigen stimulation. These TCRs come from a human donor in good health (CMV status not recorded). Some clones in this sample may be carry-over from other donors' samples.

This clonotype was seen many times. The V and J genes are TRBV12-3 or TRBV12-4 and TRBJ2-3, with D possibly TRBD1 on 6 matching bases. The CDR3 has 16 amino acids. The V gene lost 3 bases and the J gene lost 4 bases, with 17 bases spanning the gap. The CDR3 nucleotides read TGTGCCAGCAGTTTTAGGGGCAGGGGTTGGCCAGATACGCAGTATTTT. It specifies CASSFRGRGWPDTQYF.

The chain links TRBV6-5 to TRBJ2-2, with TRBD1 identical over 8 bases. The CDR3 has 15 amino acids. The J segment lost 8 bases and the V segment lost 0 bases, leaving 5 bases of the junction unmatched. CDR1 is MNHEY and CDR2 is SVGAGI in the germline V gene. CDR3 in DNA: TGTGCCAGCAGTTACTCCCACAGGGGGACGGGGGAGCTGTTTTTT. Protein sequence: CASSYSHRGTGELFF.

J is TRBJ2-4 and V is TRBV9; D unclear. V lost 5 bases and J 9 bases, leaving 3 bases between the germline ends. The CDR3 is 9 amino acids. Per the germline V gene, CDR1 is SGDLS and CDR2 is YYNGEE. CDR3 amino acids: CASRSIQYF. Written as DNA, the CDR3 is TGTGCCAGCAGAAGCATTCAGTACTTC.

The V and J genes are TRBV7-9 and TRBJ2-1; D may match TRBD1 or TRBD2 (6 bases each). This CDR3 is built from 16 residues. The V end lost 6 bases, the J end lost 2 bases, and 17 bases lay between the germline ends. Germline V gene sequence: CDR1 SEHNR, CDR2 FQNEAQ (reference sequence). CDR3 loop: CASSPVGGRTYNEQFF. CDR3 sequence (DNA): TGTGCCAGCAGTCCCGTGGGGGGCCGGACCTACAATGAGCAGTTCTTC.

The rearrangement uses TRBV10-3 and TRBJ1-2; D is unclear. There are 16 residues in the CDR3. V dropped 0 bases and J dropped 4 bases, with 15 bases sitting between them. Per the germline V gene, CDR1 is ENHRY and CDR2 is SYGVKD. The CDR3 bases are TGTGCCATCAGTGAGTCGGACTCACCTATTCTCTATGGCTACACCTTC. Its protein product is CAISESDSPILYGYTF.

The V gene is TRBV6-2 or TRBV6-3, the J gene TRBJ2-1, with D perhaps matching TRBD2 (5 bases). Germline V gene lookup returns CDR1 MNHEY and CDR2 SVGEGT. This CDR3 has 14 residues. Trimming removed 4 bases at V and 2 bases at J, with 9 bases between. The CDR3 loop is CASSSGRAYNEQFF. DNA of the CDR3: TGTGCCAGCAGTTCTGGGCGGGCCTACAATGAGCAGTTCTTC.

This clonotype appeared a few times. The genes are TRBV10-3 and TRBJ2-5, with TRBD2 identical over 11 bases. Germline V gene data show CDR1 as ENHRY and CDR2 as SYGVKD. J lost 1 base, V lost 7 bases, and 5 bases had no gene match. The CDR3 covers 15 residues. CDR3 region: CAIKTGTSGQETQYF. For the CDR3, the DNA is TGTGCCATCAAAACCGGGACTAGCGGCCAAGAGACCCAGTACTTC.

The chain uses TRBV6-1 and TRBJ2-3; 7 bases align to TRBD1. The CDR3 runs to 13 residues. The J segment lost 6 bases and the V segment lost 2 bases, leaving 2 bases of the junction unmatched. CDR1 and CDR2 (germline): MNHNS, SASEGT. The CDR3 sequence: CASSETGVDTQYF. CDR3 DNA sequence: TGTGCCAGCAGTGAAACAGGGGTGGATACGCAGTATTTT.

The V and J genes are TRBV6-1 and TRBJ2-1; TRBD1 matches at 9 bases. This CDR3 is built from 15 residues. After removal of 6 bases from V and 6 bases from J, the junction contained 9 bases not matched to a gene. Germline loops: CDR1 MNHNS, CDR2 SASEGT. This chain's CDR3 is CASSPGGTGPNEQFF. The CDR3 bases are TGTGCCAGCAGCCCCGGGGGGACAGGGCCCAATGAGCAGTTCTTC.

V is TRBV2 and J is TRBJ1-2, with 9 nucleotides matching TRBD1. The CDR3 has 14 amino acids. Germline loops: CDR1 SNHLY, CDR2 FYNNEI. V lost 8 bases and J lost 7; bases outside the gene matches: 11. This CDR3 is CASPGDRVFLGYTF. The CDR3 bases are TGTGCCAGCCCGGGGGACAGGGTATTTCTTGGCTACACCTTC.

The rearrangement joins TRBV13 to TRBJ1-1, with D unresolved. Germline-derived CDR1 and CDR2 are PRHDT and FYEKMQ (reference sequence). Trimming pared 7 bases from V and 7 bases from J, leaving 13 bases between. This CDR3 comprises 12 residues. The CDR3 loop is CASKSPRGEAFF. CDR3 coding DNA: TGTGCCAGCAAATCCCCGAGAGGTGAAGCTTTCTTT. Full variable domain (rest looked up from reference TRBV13 and TRBJ1-1): AAGVIQSPRHLIKEKRETATLKCYPIPRHDTVYWYQQGPGQDPQFLISFYEKMQSDKGSIPDRFSAQQFSDYHSELNMSSLELGDSALYFCASKSPRGEAFFGQGTRLTVV.

This clonotype was seen only a few times. This chain links TRBV27 with TRBJ2-5; 9 bases map to TRBD2. The CDR3 has 14 residues. Germline CDR1 MNHEY, CDR2 SMNVEV (reference sequence). V trimming: 3 bases; J trimming: 5 bases; junction bases outside the gene matches: 4. CDR3 bases: TGTGCCAGCAGTTTCGGCGGGGGGGCCGAGACCCAGTACTTC. It yields the protein CASSFGGGAETQYF.

Only a few counts were recorded for this clonotype. The chain recombines TRBV6-2 or TRBV6-3 with TRBJ2-7; D is unresolved. The CDR3 is made up of 14 amino acids. Trimming stripped 6 bases from V and 2 bases from J, with 14 bases between. Germline V gene data show CDR1 as MNHEY and CDR2 as SVGEGT. The CDR3 region is CASSDSGRTYEQYV. The CDR3 coding sequence is TGTGCCAGCAGCGATTCGGGCCGGACCTACGAGCAGTACGTC.

This clonotype was detected a few times. This chain uses TRBV9 with TRBJ2-7, with TRBD1 identical over 7 bases. J gave up 1 base and V 3 bases, and 4 bases lay outside the gene matches. Germline CDR1 is SGDLS and CDR2 is YYNGEE. The CDR3 covers 14 residues. DNA of the CDR3: TGTGCCAGCAGCGGCGACAGGGAGTCCTACGAGCAGTACTTC. Amino acid sequence: CASSGDRESYEQYF.

The chain links TRBV6-1 to TRBJ1-5; TRBD1 matches 7 bases. J was trimmed by 0 bases and V by 2 bases; bases with no gene match: 1. Per germline, CDR1 MNHNS and CDR2 SASEGT. This CDR3 contains 15 residues. CDR3 in DNA: TGTGCCAGCAGTGAATGGGACAGTAGCAATCAGCCCCAGCATTTT. Translating gives CASSEWDSSNQPQHF.

In its sample, this clonotype was seen a few times. The chain uses TRBV5-4 and TRBJ2-2; D gene uncertain. Trimming left V 9 bases short and J 0 bases short, with 9 bases between. The CDR3 is 13 residues long. Germline assignment: CDR1 SGHNT and CDR2 YYREEE (reference sequence). Written as DNA, the CDR3 is TGTGCCATCCAGCCCCCGAACACCGGGGAGCTGTTTTTT. Amino acids: CAIQPPNTGELFF.

The J gene is TRBJ1-4, the V gene TRBV6-5; D is possibly TRBD1 (5 bases). The germline V gene encodes CDR1 MNHEY and CDR2 SVGAGI. Between the trimmed V and J ends, which lost 0 bases and 6 bases, there was a span of 11 bases. This CDR3 comprises 15 residues. The DNA for the CDR3 is TGTGCCAGCAGTTACTCTCCGGGGGGGGATGAAAAACTGTTTTTT. Translation gives CASSYSPGGDEKLFF.

At least ten counts were recorded for this clonotype. The chain employs TRBV7-8 and TRBJ2-2; 7 nucleotides line up with TRBD1. The CDR3 loop spans 13 amino acids. Per germline, CDR1 SGHVS and CDR2 FQNEAQ. V shed 7 bases, J shed 7 bases, and the junction held 6 bases outside the gene matches. CDR3 nucleotides: TGTGCCAGCACCGTAGGGGGCATCGGGGAGCTGTTTTTT. Its protein is CASTVGGIGELFF.

This clonotype has only a few counts. CDR3 bases: TGCAGTGCTAGACCCGGACAGTCCTATGGCTACACCTTC. Translating it yields CSARPGQSYGYTF. The V gene is TRBV20-1, the J gene TRBJ1-2, with D perhaps TRBD1 (6 bases). V was trimmed by 2 bases and J by 4 bases, leaving 11 bases between them. Germline lookup yields CDR1 DFQATT and CDR2 SNEGSKA (reference sequence). The CDR3 contains 13 residues.

The chain combines TRBV7-9 with TRBJ1-1; D ambiguous. Germline assignment: CDR1 SEHNR and CDR2 FQNEAQ (reference sequence). V was trimmed by 2 bases and J by 4 bases, leaving 14 bases between them. This CDR3 is built from 15 residues. The CDR3 is CASSLLVESGTEAFF. The CDR3, as DNA: TGTGCCAGCAGCTTACTAGTAGAGTCGGGCACTGAAGCTTTCTTT.